Below are 4 T cell receptor beta chains sequenced from a single sample in a study of neurological immune-mediated disorders. From the 5' RACE reads, TCRdb called clonotypes with MiXCR, one entry per CDR3 protein. The sample shows tens of thousands of distinct CDR3 sequences, approximately 11% of them seen only once. The specimen sequenced was PBMCs. These TCRs come from a woman aged 60-75 years with HTLV-1-associated myelopathy (HAM/TSP).

The table lists this clonotype with many counts. This rearrangement joins TRBV20-1 to TRBJ2-1; TRBD2 aligns across 9 bases. Germline CDR1 DFQATT, CDR2 SNEGSKA (reference sequence). Trimming at V came to 1 base and at J to 4 bases, leaving 5 bases not matched to a gene. The CDR3 sequence is 15 residues long. CDR3 amino acids: CSARVLAGSYNEQFF. Written as DNA, the CDR3 is TGCAGTGCTAGAGTCCTAGCGGGAAGTTACAATGAGCAGTTCTTC.

This clonotype occurred a few times. V and J are TRBV18 and TRBJ2-6; unclear D gene. The CDR3 is made up of 16 amino acids. Trimming removed 0 bases from V and 1 base from J, with 7 bases in between. Germline lookup yields CDR1 KGHSH and CDR2 LQKENI. The CDR3 nucleotides read TGTGCCAGCTCACCACCGTCTGGGTCTGGGGCCAACGTCCTGACTTTC. Protein: CASSPPSGSGANVLTF.

The chain combines TRBV28 with TRBJ1-1; TRBD1 is a possible D gene (5 bases). This CDR3 has 14 amino acids. Germline CDR1 is MDHEN and CDR2 is SYDVKM. Trimming took 2 bases from V and 1 from J, leaving 8 bases between them. This CDR3 is CASSLARANTEAFF. CDR3 DNA: TGTGCCAGCAGTTTAGCCAGGGCGAACACTGAAGCTTTCTTT.

This clonotype was counted ten times or more. The V call is TRBV5-6, the J call TRBJ1-4; D not resolved. This CDR3 has 15 residues. V was trimmed by 2 bases and J by 4 bases, leaving 12 bases between them. Per germline, CDR1 SGHDT and CDR2 YYEEEE. Here the CDR3 DNA reads TGTGCCAGCAGCTTAGCGGGAACGCATAATGAAAAACTGTTTTTT. Translated, it gives CASSLAGTHNEKLFF.